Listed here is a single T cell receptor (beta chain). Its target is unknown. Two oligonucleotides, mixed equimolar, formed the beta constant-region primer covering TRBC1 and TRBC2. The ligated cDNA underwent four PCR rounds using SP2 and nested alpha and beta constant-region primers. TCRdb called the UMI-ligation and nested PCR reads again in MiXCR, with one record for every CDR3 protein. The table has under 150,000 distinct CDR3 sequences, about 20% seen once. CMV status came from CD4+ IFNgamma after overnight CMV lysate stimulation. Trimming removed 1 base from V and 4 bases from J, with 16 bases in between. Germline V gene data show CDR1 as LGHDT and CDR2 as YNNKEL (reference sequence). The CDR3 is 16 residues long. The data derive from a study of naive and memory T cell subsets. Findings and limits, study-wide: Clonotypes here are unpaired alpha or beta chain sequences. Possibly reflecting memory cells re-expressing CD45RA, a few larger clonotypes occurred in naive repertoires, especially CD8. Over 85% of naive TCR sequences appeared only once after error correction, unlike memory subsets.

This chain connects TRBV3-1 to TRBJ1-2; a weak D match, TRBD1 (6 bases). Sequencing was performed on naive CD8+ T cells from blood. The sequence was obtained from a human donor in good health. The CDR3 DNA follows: TGTGCCAGCAGCCAAGGACTACCGGGACACGTCTATGGCTACACCTTC. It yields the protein CASSQGLPGHVYGYTF.